Listed below are T cell receptor beta chains from one sample, sequenced in a study of vaccination effects on CD4 cells after COVID-19. Some clones are missing from TCRdb's copy, which holds only in-frame ones; the method was immunoSEQ multiplex PCR. The sample has approximately 37,000 clones, about 81% seen once; the top ten hold roughly 3%. No antigens are known for them. The sequencing used CD4+ T cells from PBMCs cultured without peptide, collected before COVID-19 vaccination. These receptors were taken from a human donor who received a COVID-19 vaccine. Each CDR3 is given with its conserved first and last residue. The D gene is left open where the match is weak. Where a row states a size, it is once, few, many or the class of an expanded clone; other rows omit it.

j_call | v_call | clone_size | d_call | cdr3_nt | cdr3_aa
TRBJ1-2 | TRBV6-6 | once | TRBD1 | TGTGCCAGCAGTTTCAGGACAGGTGGATACACCTTC | CASSFRTGGYTF
TRBJ1-2 | TRBV7-8 | once | NA | TGTGCCAGCAGCTTAGTTGCAGGGGAGACTGGCTACACCTTC | CASSLVAGETGYTF
TRBJ1-1 | TRBV7-2 | once | NA | TGTGCCAGCAGCTTCGACCAGAGAGAGGCTGAAGCTTTCTTT | CASSFDQREAEAFF
TRBJ1-2 | TRBV7-9 | NA | NA | TGTGCCAGCAGCCGCTACCCTAACTATGGCTACACCTTC | CASSRYPNYGYTF
TRBJ2-3 | TRBV5-4 | NA | NA | TGTGCCAGCAGTATAGGTTCTAGCACAGATACGCAGTATTTT | CASSIGSSTDTQYF
TRBJ2-2 | TRBV6-2/TRBV6-3 | NA | NA | TGTGCCAGCAGCCAAGACCCTAGCTCCAGGGAGCTGTTTTTT | CASSQDPSSRELFF
TRBJ1-2 | TRBV6-5 | NA | NA | TGTGCCAGCAGTTACTCGGGAGCGGGGGGCTACACCTTC | CASSYSGAGGYTF
TRBJ2-5 | TRBV5-4 | NA | NA | TGTGCCTACTACCGGCAGCAAGAGACCCAGTACTTC | CAYYRQQETQYF
TRBJ2-4 | TRBV18 | NA | TRBD2 | TGTGCCAGCTCACCTCTAGCGGGGGGGCCCAAAAACATTCAGTACTTC | CASSPLAGGPKNIQYF
TRBJ2-3 | TRBV20-1 | NA | NA | TGCAGTGCCCCGGGCACAGATACGCAGTATTTT | CSAPGTDTQYF
TRBJ1-6 | TRBV10-3 | few | NA | TGTGCCATCAGTGAGAAGGGGGTCACCCTCCACTTT | CAISEKGVTLHF
TRBJ1-2 | TRBV7-2 | once | TRBD1 | TGTGCCAGCAGCCAGCCATCCGGGACAGGAGGCTACACCTTC | CASSQPSGTGGYTF